This record concerns one T cell receptor (beta chain) sequence. What it recognizes is unknown. The PCR ran on 60 Vbeta and 13 Jbeta primers. TCRdb keeps only in-frame clones here, not all; method: immunoSEQ multiplex PCR. Seen here are 100,000 to 150,000 clones, about 75% observed once, and the top ten hold 1.3% to 1.5%. Unmatched junction bases numbered 5, after V lost 7 bases and J lost 0 bases. Germline CDR1 and CDR2: SGHRS and YFSETQ. The CDR3 has 14 amino acids. These data are taken from a study of cytomegalovirus exposure and HLA in healthy donors. Study-wide points: TCR beta V- and J-gene trimming, according to a later analysis, was linked to a missense DCLRE1C variant. By HLA locus, TCR association rates varied in a later analysis, with DRB1 showing the most and HLA-C the fewest.

This TCR was recovered from a woman between 40 and 50 years old in good health and CMV-seronegative. The V call is TRBV5-1, the J call TRBJ2-7; 9 nucleotides align to TRBD1. The specimen sequenced was PBMCs. The CDR3 region is CASYGTGSSYEQYF. Here the CDR3 DNA reads TGCGCCAGCTACGGGACAGGGAGCTCCTACGAGCAGTACTTC. Drawing the rest from reference TRBV5-1 and TRBJ2-7, the complete variable domain is KAGVTQTPRYLIKTRGQQVTLSCSPISGHRSVSWYQQTPGQGLQFLFEYFSETQRNKGNFPGRFSGRQFSNSRSEMNVSTLELGDSALYLCASYGTGSSYEQYFGPGTRLTVT.